This T cell receptor beta chain appears in the sequencing data of a study of control samples from healthy donors and cancer patients. The assay was immunoSEQ multiplex PCR, and TCRdb's table has in-frame clones only and misses some. The table has 50,000 or so clones, about 96% seen once. CDR3 length equals 17 residues. V was pared by 3 bases and J by 7 bases, with 15 bases of the junction left unmatched. Germline V CDR1 and CDR2: SGHRS, YFSETQ. The chain joins TRBV5-1 to TRBJ2-3; TRBD1 agrees at 9 bases. This receptor was obtained from a woman aged 18-35 years in good health. The sequenced material came from blood. CDR3 region: CASSWTPPGQGENTQYF. The CDR3 DNA is TGCGCCAGCAGCTGGACTCCTCCGGGACAGGGCGAGAATACGCAGTATTTT.